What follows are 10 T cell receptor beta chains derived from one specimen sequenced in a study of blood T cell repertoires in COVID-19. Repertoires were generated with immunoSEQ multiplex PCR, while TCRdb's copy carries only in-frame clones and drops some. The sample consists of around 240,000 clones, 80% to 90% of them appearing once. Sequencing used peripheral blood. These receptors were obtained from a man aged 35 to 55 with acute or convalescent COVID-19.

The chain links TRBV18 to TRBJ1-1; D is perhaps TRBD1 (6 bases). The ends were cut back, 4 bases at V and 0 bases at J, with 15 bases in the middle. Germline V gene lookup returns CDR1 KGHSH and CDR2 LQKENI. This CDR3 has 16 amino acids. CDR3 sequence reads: CASSQTRDTLNTEAFF. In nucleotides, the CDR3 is TGTGCCAGCTCACAAACCAGGGACACTCTGAACACTGAAGCTTTCTTT.

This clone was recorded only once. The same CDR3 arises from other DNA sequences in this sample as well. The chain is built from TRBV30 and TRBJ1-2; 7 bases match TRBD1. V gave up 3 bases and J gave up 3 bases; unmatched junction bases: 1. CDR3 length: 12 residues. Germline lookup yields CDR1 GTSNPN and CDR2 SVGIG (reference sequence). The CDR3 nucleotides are TGTGCCTGGAGCACAGGGGACTATGGCTACACCTTC. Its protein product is CAWSTGDYGYTF.

In DNA form, the CDR3 reads TGTGCCAGCAGTTACTCGCCCCGAGAGGGAGCTTTCTTT. It encodes CASSYSPREGAFF. The J gene is TRBJ1-1, the V gene TRBV6-5, with unresolved D. The germline V gene encodes CDR1 MNHEY and CDR2 SVGAGI. This CDR3 is 13 amino acids long. V gave up 0 bases and J gave up 10 bases, with 12 bases separating them.

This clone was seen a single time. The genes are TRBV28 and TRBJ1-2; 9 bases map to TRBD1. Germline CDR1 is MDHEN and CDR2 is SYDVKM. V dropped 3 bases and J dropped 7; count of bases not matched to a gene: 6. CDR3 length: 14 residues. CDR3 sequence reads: CASSFSGQGIGYTF. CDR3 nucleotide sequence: TGTGCCAGCAGTTTCTCCGGACAGGGGATTGGCTACACCTTC.

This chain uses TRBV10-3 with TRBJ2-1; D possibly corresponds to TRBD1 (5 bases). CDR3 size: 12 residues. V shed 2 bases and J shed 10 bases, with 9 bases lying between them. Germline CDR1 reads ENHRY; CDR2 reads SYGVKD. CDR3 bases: TGTGCCATCAGTGAGAACGACAGCGAGCAGTTCTTC. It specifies CAISENDSEQFF.

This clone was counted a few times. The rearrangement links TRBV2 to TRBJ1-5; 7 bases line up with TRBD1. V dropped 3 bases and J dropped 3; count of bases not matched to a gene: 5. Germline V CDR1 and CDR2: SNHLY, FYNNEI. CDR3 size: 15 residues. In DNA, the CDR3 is TGTGCCAGCAGTGAGCAACAGGGGAACAATCAGCCCCAGCATTTT. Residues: CASSEQQGNNQPQHF.

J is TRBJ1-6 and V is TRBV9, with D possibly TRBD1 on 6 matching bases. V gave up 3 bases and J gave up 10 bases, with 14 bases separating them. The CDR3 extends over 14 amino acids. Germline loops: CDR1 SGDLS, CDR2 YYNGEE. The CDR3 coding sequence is TGTGCCAGCAGCGCCGACAACAGGGAATCACCCCTCCACTTT. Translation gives CASSADNRESPLHF.

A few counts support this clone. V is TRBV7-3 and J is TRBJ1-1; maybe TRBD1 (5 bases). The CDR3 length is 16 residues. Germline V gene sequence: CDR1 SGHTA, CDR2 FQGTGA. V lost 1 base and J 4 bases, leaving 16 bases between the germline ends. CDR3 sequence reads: CASSLRSREVGTEAFF. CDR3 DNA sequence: TGTGCCAGCAGCTTAAGAAGCAGGGAGGTTGGCACTGAAGCTTTCTTT.

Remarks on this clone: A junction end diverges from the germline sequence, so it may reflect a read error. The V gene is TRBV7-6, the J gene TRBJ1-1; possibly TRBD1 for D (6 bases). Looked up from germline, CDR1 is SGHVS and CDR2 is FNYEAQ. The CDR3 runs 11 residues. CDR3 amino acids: CASSFDRTPSF. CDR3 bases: TGTGCCAGCAGCTTTGACAGGACCCCTAGCTTT.

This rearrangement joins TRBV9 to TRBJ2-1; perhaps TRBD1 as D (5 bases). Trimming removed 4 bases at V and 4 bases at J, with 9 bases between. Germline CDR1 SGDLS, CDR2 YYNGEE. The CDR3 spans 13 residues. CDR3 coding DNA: TGTGCCAGCAGCACCCGACAGTACAATGAGCAGTTCTTC. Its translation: CASSTRQYNEQFF.